This is a list of T cell receptor beta chains from one sample in a study of shared clonotypes between healthy human individuals. The repertoire was sequenced with immunoSEQ multiplex PCR; TCRdb's copy has only in-frame clones and lacks some. The data contain roughly 890,000 clones, over 90% of them singletons. Sequenced: naive CD8+ T cells sorted from blood. All receptors come from a man younger than 45 in good health. The CDR3 runs from the conserved cysteine through the conserved F or W. D genes are given only for firm matches. Some rows mark clone size as missing; the rest say once, few, many or name a class of expanded clone.

-	TRBV28	TRBJ1-1	TRBD1	CASSIQGARTEAFF	TGTGCCAGCAGTATACAGGGGGCTAGGACTGAAGCTTTCTTT
-	TRBV11-3	TRBJ2-1	TRBD2	CASSSRDSGRNNEQFF	TGTGCCAGCAGCTCCCGTGATAGCGGGAGAAACAATGAGCAGTTCTTC
-	TRBV7-6	TRBJ2-2	TRBD2	CASSSTSGSPGELFF	TGTGCCAGCAGCTCGACTAGCGGAAGCCCCGGGGAGCTGTTTTTT
-	TRBV7-2	TRBJ2-5	-	CASELVPQETQYF	TGTGCCAGCGAATTGGTACCTCAAGAGACCCAGTACTTC
-	TRBV7-2	TRBJ2-7	TRBD2	CASSSTLAGPTYEQYF	TGTGCCAGCAGCTCAACACTAGCGGGACCTACCTACGAGCAGTACTTC
-	TRBV27	TRBJ2-7	-	CASSLGRGNSYEQYF	TGTGCCAGCAGTTTAGGAAGGGGCAACTCCTACGAGCAGTACTTC
-	TRBV4-3	TRBJ1-3	TRBD1	CASSRGQGAENTIYF	TGCGCCAGCAGCCGGGGACAGGGGGCCGAAAACACCATATATTTT
-	TRBV10-3	TRBJ2-3	TRBD2	CAIKGTSGSSTSDTQYF	TGTGCCATCAAAGGGACTAGCGGGAGTAGTACCTCAGATACGCAGTATTTT
-	TRBV27	TRBJ2-7	-	CASSLIYQSYEQYF	TGTGCCAGCAGTTTAATTTACCAATCCTACGAGCAGTACTTC
many	TRBV28	TRBJ1-4	TRBD1	CASSPGQGNEKLFF	TGTGCCAGCAGTCCGGGACAGGGGAATGAAAAACTGTTTTTT
-	TRBV28	TRBJ2-5	-	CASRTRGNQETQYF	TGTGCCAGCAGGACTCGGGGGAACCAAGAGACCCAGTACTTC
-	TRBV29-1	TRBJ2-1	-	CSVGFLTVNEQFF	TGCAGCGTGGGCTTCCTGACCGTAAATGAGCAGTTCTTC
-	TRBV7-8	TRBJ2-5	TRBD1	CASSPPGQGRETQYF	TGTGCCAGCAGCCCGCCGGGACAGGGGCGGGAGACCCAGTACTTC
-	TRBV7-2	TRBJ2-3	-	CASSFPPGLATRVRDTQYF	TGTGCCAGCAGCTTCCCTCCGGGACTTGCCACTCGGGTCCGAGATACGCAGTATTTT
-	TRBV27	TRBJ1-1	-	CASSLSAYPNTEAFF	TGTGCCAGCAGTTTATCGGCCTATCCGAACACTGAAGCTTTCTTT
-	TRBV10-2	TRBJ2-3	TRBD2	CASSETAFSGSMGPTDTQYF	TGCGCCAGCAGTGAGACAGCGTTTAGCGGGAGTATGGGGCCCACAGATACGCAGTATTTT
-	TRBV6-6	TRBJ2-7	-	CASSYFSYEQYF	TGTGCCAGCAGTTATTTCTCGTACGAGCAGTACTTC
-	TRBV7-2	TRBJ2-1	TRBD2	CASSLGTSGYNEQFF	TGTGCCAGCAGCTTGGGGACTAGCGGGTACAATGAGCAGTTCTTC
-	TRBV27	TRBJ2-7	TRBD1	CASSLTGNEEQYF	TGTGCCAGCAGCTTGACAGGGAACGAGGAGCAGTACTTC
-	TRBV5-5	TRBJ1-5	-	CASRGEGSQPQHF	TGTGCCAGCAGAGGGGAGGGGAGTCAGCCCCAGCATTTT
-	TRBV11-1	TRBJ2-1	TRBD1	CASSQLTGDNEQFF	TGTGCCAGCAGCCAGTTGACAGGGGACAATGAGCAGTTCTTC
once	TRBV7-2	TRBJ2-1	-	CASSRRSGNNEQFF	TGTGCCAGCAGCCGCCGGTCGGGAAACAATGAGCAGTTCTTC
-	TRBV6-1	TRBJ1-5	-	CASSETPNNSNQPQHF	TGTGCCAGCAGTGAAACGCCAAACAATAGCAATCAGCCCCAGCATTTT
-	TRBV7-9	TRBJ2-1	-	CASSLYLGGTLFNEQFF	TGTGCCAGCAGCTTATATCTGGGCGGGACCCTTTTCAATGAGCAGTTCTTC
-	TRBV7-3	TRBJ2-3	-	CASSLTVAGFTDTQYF	TGTGCCAGCAGCTTAACTGTAGCAGGGTTCACAGATACGCAGTATTTT
-	TRBV12-2	TRBJ2-7	-	CASRLALLAGDPEQYF	TGTGCAAGTCGCTTAGCGCTACTAGCGGGAGATCCCGAGCAGTACTTC
once	TRBV6-1	TRBJ2-7	TRBD2	CASSEGLAGTYEQYF	TGTGCCAGCAGTGAAGGACTAGCGGGAACGTACGAGCAGTACTTC
-	TRBV14	TRBJ1-2	TRBD1	CASSPLGQNYGYTF	TGTGCCAGCAGCCCCCTGGGACAGAACTATGGCTACACCTTC
-	TRBV18	TRBJ2-7	-	CASSPPTSYEQYF	TGTGCCAGCTCACCTCCCACTTCCTACGAGCAGTACTTC
-	TRBV28	TRBJ1-5	-	CASSFGTTRGSNQPQHF	TGTGCCAGCAGTTTTGGGACGACACGGGGGAGCAATCAGCCCCAGCATTTT
-	TRBV6-5	TRBJ2-3	TRBD2	CASSRSGSGADTQYF	TGTGCCAGCAGTCGAAGCGGGAGTGGGGCAGATACGCAGTATTTT
-	TRBV19	TRBJ2-7	-	CASSNRMVATNYEQYF	TGTGCCAGTAGTAACAGGATGGTGGCCACCAACTACGAGCAGTACTTC
-	TRBV9	TRBJ2-7	-	CASSVDGVTYEQYF	TGTGCCAGCAGCGTAGACGGAGTTACCTACGAGCAGTACTTC
-	TRBV7-9	TRBJ2-3	TRBD2	CASSGRTSGSPDTQYF	TGTGCCAGCAGCGGTCGGACTAGCGGGAGCCCAGATACGCAGTATTTT
-	TRBV5-1	TRBJ1-3	-	CASSFYPRGTAENTIYF	TGCGCCAGCAGCTTTTACCCCCGGGGGACCGCCGAAAACACCATATATTTT
-	TRBV19	TRBJ2-7	-	CASSRDSSYEQYF	TGTGCCAGTTCGCGGGACAGCTCCTACGAGCAGTACTTC
-	TRBV27	TRBJ1-5	TRBD1	CASSSGQGSNQPQHF	TGTGCCAGCAGTTCCGGACAGGGTAGCAATCAGCCCCAGCATTTT
-	TRBV13	TRBJ2-3	-	CASSPMGETDTQYF	TGTGCCAGCAGCCCCATGGGAGAGACAGATACGCAGTATTTT
-	TRBV7-9	TRBJ2-7	-	CASSLAAGAQGYF	TGTGCCAGCAGCTTAGCGGCGGGGGCCCAGGGGTACTTC
-	TRBV11-2	TRBJ2-7	-	CASSATWDTAAYEQYF	TGTGCCAGCAGCGCTACATGGGACACAGCCGCCTACGAGCAGTACTTC
once	TRBV5-5	TRBJ2-6	TRBD1	CASSLTGGQANSGANVLTF	TGTGCCAGCAGCTTGACAGGAGGACAGGCGAACTCTGGGGCCAACGTCCTGACTTTC
-	TRBV5-1	TRBJ2-3	-	CASSSTGSGTDTQYF	TGCGCCAGCAGCTCAACAGGGTCGGGCACAGATACGCAGTATTTT
-	TRBV29-1	TRBJ2-7	-	CSVVFQGTYEQYF	TGCAGCGTTGTTTTTCAGGGGACCTACGAGCAGTACTTC
-	TRBV28	TRBJ2-7	TRBD2	CASSPRTSGRTYEQYF	TGTGCCAGCAGCCCCAGGACTAGCGGGAGGACATACGAGCAGTACTTC